The 24 T cell receptor beta chains in this list originate from one sample, sequenced in a study of shared clonotypes between healthy human individuals. Produced via immunoSEQ multiplex PCR; TCRdb's table is partial and in-frame only. The sample lists about 2.3 million clones, 85% to 95% occurring once. Sequencing was performed on naive CD4+ T cells from PBMCs. Specified subset: CD45RA+ positively selected. The receptors derive from a man in his late teens or twenties in good health. Some clones in this sample may be carry-over from other donors' samples.

This chain connects TRBV6-6 to TRBJ1-1; a weak D match, TRBD1 (6 bases). The CDR3 is made up of 11 amino acids. Per the germline V gene, CDR1 is MNHNY and CDR2 is SVGAGI (reference sequence). V was cut by 8 bases and J by 8 bases, with 12 bases left in between. The CDR3 region is CASVKTGEAFF. DNA of the CDR3: TGTGCCAGCGTAAAGACAGGAGAAGCTTTCTTT.

V and J are TRBV27 and TRBJ2-3; a weak D match, TRBD1 (5 bases). The germline gives CDR1 MNHEY, CDR2 SMNVEV (reference sequence). Deletions cut 2 bases from V and 2 bases from J, with 14 bases between. This CDR3 is 16 amino acids long. CDR3 sequence reads: CASSLRLAGPTDTQYF. CDR3 nucleotide sequence: TGTGCCAGCAGTTTAAGACTCGCAGGGCCCACAGATACGCAGTATTTT.

The chain recombines TRBV7-8 with TRBJ2-7; TRBD1 is a possible D gene (7 bases). This CDR3 has 14 residues. V was pared by 5 bases and J by 4 bases, with 15 bases between. The V gene's germline CDR1 is SGHVS and CDR2 FQNEAQ. The CDR3 protein is CASSAGQKVYEQYF. CDR3 nucleotide sequence: TGTGCCAGCAGCGCGGGACAGAAAGTTTACGAGCAGTACTTC.

The chain carries TRBV29-1 and TRBJ1-2, with 9 nucleotides matching TRBD1. Per the germline V gene, CDR1 is SQVTM and CDR2 is ANQGSEA. The CDR3 runs to 14 residues. V lost 7 bases and J lost 4; bases outside the gene matches: 10. The CDR3 here is CSADHRGLGYGYTF. The CDR3 DNA is TGCAGCGCCGATCACAGGGGGCTAGGCTATGGCTACACCTTC.

The CDR3 spells CASGDRVGGYTF. CDR3 coding DNA: TGTGCCAGCGGGGACAGGGTTGGTGGCTACACCTTC. The J gene is TRBJ1-2, the V gene TRBV2; 9 positions agree with TRBD1. V was clipped by 8 bases and J by 7 bases; unmatched bases: 5. The CDR3 is made up of 12 amino acids. CDR1 is SNHLY, CDR2 FYNNEI, per germline.

The J gene is TRBJ2-7, the V gene TRBV7-9; possibly TRBD1 for D (5 bases). The germline V gene has CDR1 SEHNR and CDR2 FQNEAQ (reference sequence). Trimming stripped 3 bases from V and 7 bases from J, with 13 bases between. This CDR3 comprises 13 residues. CDR3 DNA sequence: TGTGCCAGCAGCTTTAAGACTCCAGGGGAGCAGTACTTC. Its protein is CASSFKTPGEQYF.

This chain connects TRBV7-9 to TRBJ1-2; 7 bases fit TRBD1. The CDR3 contains 15 residues. V was clipped by 0 bases and J by 3 bases; unmatched bases: 4. CDR1 and CDR2 (germline): SEHNR, FQNEAQ (reference sequence). The CDR3 DNA is TGTGCCAGCAGCTTAGCGGAAGGGGGCGACTATGGCTACACCTTC. Its translation: CASSLAEGGDYGYTF. Using reference TRBV7-9 and TRBJ1-2 for the parts outside the CDR3, the full variable domain is DTGVSQNPRHKITKRGQNVTFRCDPISEHNRLYWYRQTLGQGPEFLTYFQNEAQLEKSRLLSDRFSAERPKGSFSTLEIQRTEQGDSAMYLCASSLAEGGDYGYTFGSGTRLTVV.

In regard to this clone: At the DNA level, this CDR3 is encoded by other sequences in the same sample as well. The gene calls are TRBV7-2 and TRBJ1-1; D is unresolved. This CDR3 contains 13 residues. V lost 2 bases to trimming and J lost 1 base, with 5 bases between them. The germline V gene encodes CDR1 SGHTA and CDR2 FQGNSA. The CDR3 loop reads CASSLQPNTEAFF. In DNA form, the CDR3 reads TGTGCCAGCAGCTTACAACCGAACACTGAAGCTTTCTTT.

For this clone: Other DNA sequences from this sample encode an identical CDR3 as well. V and J are TRBV7-2 and TRBJ1-3; D is ambiguous. CDR1 is SGHTA, CDR2 FQGNSA, per germline. V shed 1 base and J shed 1 base, with 8 bases lying between them. This CDR3 is 15 amino acids long. The CDR3 region is CASSLGRASGNTIYF. The CDR3 DNA is TGTGCCAGCAGCTTAGGGAGGGCTTCTGGAAACACCATATATTTT.

This chain connects TRBV18 to TRBJ2-3, with D perhaps TRBD2 (5 bases). Germline V gives CDR1 KGHSH, CDR2 LQKENI. The ends were cut back, 9 bases at V and 0 bases at J, with 13 bases in the middle. The CDR3 length is 14 residues. In DNA form, the CDR3 reads TGTGCCAGTAAGGACTTTTCAAGCACAGATACGCAGTATTTT. It codes for CASKDFSSTDTQYF.

The chain has TRBV6-6 and TRBJ2-1; 11 bases are shared with TRBD1. Germline trimming cut 8 bases from V and 7 bases from J; bases unmatched to any gene: 13. This CDR3 is built from 16 residues. Germline V gene data show CDR1 as MNHNY and CDR2 as SVGAGI (reference sequence). The CDR3 sequence: CASVDRGPAGVNEQFF. CDR3 nucleotide sequence: TGTGCCAGCGTGGACAGGGGGCCAGCGGGGGTGAATGAGCAGTTCTTC.

This sequence joins TRBV18 and TRBJ2-5; tentatively, D is TRBD2 (6 bases). Germline-derived CDR1 and CDR2 are KGHSH and LQKENI. The CDR3 has 15 residues. V was pared by 0 bases and J by 4 bases, with 12 bases between. The CDR3 is CASSPPSRGSETQYF. The CDR3 DNA follows: TGTGCCAGCTCACCACCGTCGCGGGGTTCAGAGACCCAGTACTTC.

The chain carries TRBV28 and TRBJ2-7, with TRBD2 identical over 7 bases. Trimming at V came to 5 bases and at J to 6 bases, leaving 10 bases not matched to a gene. CDR3 length: 14 amino acids. CDR1 and CDR2 (germline): MDHEN, SYDVKM. The CDR3 coding sequence is TGTGCCAGCAGTACTCTCGGGGGGTCTGGCGAGCAGTACTTC. It is translated as CASSTLGGSGEQYF. Full variable domain (outside the CDR3, taken from reference TRBV28 and TRBJ2-7): DVKVTQSSRYLVKRTGEKVFLECVQDMDHENMFWYRQDPGLGLRLIYFSYDVKMKEKGDIPEGYSVSREKKERFSLILESASTNQTSMYLCASSTLGGSGEQYFGPGTRLTVT.

The gene calls are TRBV4-3 and TRBJ2-5, with 9 positions matching TRBD1. Per the germline V gene, CDR1 is LGHNA and CDR2 is YSLEER. With V trimmed by 2 bases and J by 5 bases, 12 bases remained unmatched. This CDR3 comprises 17 residues. The CDR3 coding sequence is TGCGCCAGCAGCCAACACTCCGCCATTGGACAGGGGGAGACCCAGTACTTC. Residues: CASSQHSAIGQGETQYF.

This clone was picked up one time. At the DNA level, this CDR3 is encoded by other sequences in the same sample as well. This sequence joins TRBV6-5 and TRBJ2-2; D gene ambiguous. The V end lost 2 bases, the J end lost 5 bases, and 6 bases lay between the germline ends. The CDR3 spans 13 residues. Looked up from germline, CDR1 is MNHEY and CDR2 is SVGAGI. Here the CDR3 DNA reads TGTGCCAGCAGTTACCTGGGGACCGGGGAGCTGTTTTTT. Translating it yields CASSYLGTGELFF.

The chain couples TRBV10-3 to TRBJ2-2; D ambiguous. Per germline, CDR1 ENHRY and CDR2 SYGVKD. V was shortened by 0 bases and J by 2 bases, with 10 bases between the two germline ends. The CDR3 has 16 amino acids. The CDR3 sequence is CAISESGRSNTGELFF. For the CDR3, the DNA is TGTGCCATCAGTGAGTCGGGCAGGTCCAACACCGGGGAGCTGTTTTTT.

This clone showed up just once. Other DNA sequences from this sample encode an identical CDR3 as well. The rearrangement links TRBV28 to TRBJ1-2; 8 bases are a match to TRBD1. The CDR3 is 14 amino acids. Germline CDR1 and CDR2: MDHEN and SYDVKM. Trimming at V came to 4 bases and at J to 4 bases, leaving 5 bases not matched to a gene. This CDR3 is CASSYGQGRYGYTF. The CDR3 bases are TGTGCCAGCAGTTATGGACAGGGTCGCTATGGCTACACCTTC.

This clone was picked up one time. This chain uses TRBV5-1 with TRBJ2-4; D unresolved. The germline V gene has CDR1 SGHRS and CDR2 YFSETQ. The CDR3 is 15 residues long. Trimming cost V 0 bases and J 2 bases, with 9 bases left between them. The CDR3 here is CASSLVVGPKNIQYF. The CDR3 DNA reads as TGCGCCAGCAGCTTGGTTGTGGGTCCCAAAAACATTCAGTACTTC.

The chain uses TRBV29-1 and TRBJ2-3; unclear D gene. The CDR3 contains 12 residues. Germline values: CDR1 SQVTM, CDR2 ANQGSEA. The V end lost 1 base, the J end lost 6 bases, and 8 bases lay between the germline ends. CDR3 coding DNA: TGCAGCGTTGAAGTGGTGGGGGATACGCAGTATTTT. As protein: CSVEVVGDTQYF.

This chain connects TRBV11-2 to TRBJ2-3; 7 nucleotides agree with TRBD2. Germline CDR1 SGHAT, CDR2 FQNNGV. J was trimmed by 5 bases and V by 2 bases; bases with no gene match: 4. The CDR3 totals 14 residues. The CDR3 region has the DNA TGTGCCAGCAGCTTAACGGGGGGAATAGATACGCAGTATTTT. Protein: CASSLTGGIDTQYF.

The CDR3 sequence is CASSFGRRTGGNEQFF. In nucleotides, the CDR3 is TGTGCCAGCAGTTTTGGTAGAAGGACAGGGGGCAATGAGCAGTTCTTC. The chain carries TRBV28 and TRBJ2-1, with TRBD1 matching 10 bases. V dropped 3 bases and J dropped 6; count of bases not matched to a gene: 8. This CDR3 is 16 amino acids long. Germline V gives CDR1 MDHEN, CDR2 SYDVKM.

As concerns this clone: Other DNA sequences from this sample encode an identical CDR3 as well. The chain recombines TRBV4-1 with TRBJ2-1; D remains unclear. This CDR3 spans 15 amino acids. Germline V gene sequence: CDR1 MGHRA, CDR2 YSYEKL. V gave up 0 bases and J gave up 0 bases, with 6 bases separating them. The CDR3 DNA reads TGCGCCAGCAGCCAAGATCCAGTCTCCTACAATGAGCAGTTCTTC. Amino acid sequence: CASSQDPVSYNEQFF.

The table lists this clone with a count of one. The rearrangement joins TRBV5-1 to TRBJ2-3; no definite D call. The CDR3 length is 14 residues. Germline V lookup: CDR1 SGHRS, CDR2 YFSETQ. The V and J ends lost 3 bases and 2 bases respectively, with 10 bases between them. CDR3: CASSSARHTDTQYF. CDR3 bases: TGCGCCAGCAGCTCAGCTCGGCACACAGATACGCAGTATTTT.

This chain joins TRBV30 and TRBJ1-2; tentative D call: TRBD1 (6 bases). Germline V gene data show CDR1 as GTSNPN and CDR2 as SVGIG (reference sequence). V was cut by 4 bases and J by 4 bases, with 19 bases left in between. This CDR3 has 15 residues. CDR3 nucleotides: TGTGCCTGGAACTTTGGACAGACGGGGGTCTATGGCTACACCTTC. It specifies CAWNFGQTGVYGYTF.